These T cell receptor beta chains were read from a single sample in a study of a mutant IDH1 vaccine in newly diagnosed glioma. No antigen has been identified for these receptors. The assay was immunoSEQ multiplex PCR, and TCRdb's table has in-frame clones only and misses some. This table holds tens of thousands of clones, just under 85% found once. Sequencing was performed on PBMCs, taken from a glioma patient whose treatment included an IDH1 peptide vaccine. Receptor source: a man aged 25 to 40 with glioma. Both conserved end residues are part of each CDR3. The D gene is left open where the match is weak. Some rows mark clone size as missing; the rest say once, few, many or name a class of expanded clone.

clone size: NA; CDR3 length: 12; D gene: NA; J gene: TRBJ2-5; V gene: TRBV5-6; CDR3 protein: CASGTYQETQYF; CDR3 DNA: TGTGCCAGCGGGACTTACCAAGAGACCCAGTACTTC
clone size: NA; CDR3 length: 12; D gene: TRBD1; J gene: TRBJ1-1; V gene: TRBV27; CDR3 protein: CASRPRTGVAFF; CDR3 DNA: TGTGCCAGCAGACCTCGGACAGGTGTAGCTTTCTTT
clone size: NA; CDR3 length: 12; D gene: NA; J gene: TRBJ1-2; V gene: TRBV29-1; CDR3 protein: CSVVRGIYGYTF; CDR3 DNA: TGCAGCGTTGTTCGGGGAATCTATGGCTACACCTTC
clone size: NA; CDR3 length: 15; D gene: NA; J gene: TRBJ2-7; V gene: TRBV4-1; CDR3 protein: CASSQDKGSSYEQYF; CDR3 DNA: TGCGCCAGCAGCCAAGATAAAGGTTCCTCCTACGAGCAGTACTTC
clone size: NA; CDR3 length: 16; D gene: NA; J gene: TRBJ2-5; V gene: TRBV4-1; CDR3 protein: CASSPSAEGSQETQYF; CDR3 DNA: TGCGCCAGCAGCCCCTCAGCGGAGGGGAGCCAAGAGACCCAGTACTTC
clone size: once; CDR3 length: 14; D gene: TRBD1; J gene: TRBJ2-7; V gene: TRBV7-9; CDR3 protein: CASALDRDTYEQYF; CDR3 DNA: TGTGCCAGCGCCTTGGACAGGGACACCTACGAGCAGTACTTC
clone size: NA; CDR3 length: 14; D gene: NA; J gene: TRBJ1-1; V gene: TRBV4-2; CDR3 protein: CASSQSAGSTEAFF; CDR3 DNA: TGTGCCAGCAGCCAGTCCGCAGGATCCACTGAAGCTTTCTTT
clone size: NA; CDR3 length: 15; D gene: NA; J gene: TRBJ2-7; V gene: TRBV5-6; CDR3 protein: CASSLVGGPEDEQYF; CDR3 DNA: TGTGCCAGCAGCTTGGTCGGGGGGCCCGAGGACGAGCAGTACTTC
clone size: NA; CDR3 length: 13; D gene: NA; J gene: TRBJ1-1; V gene: TRBV5-1; CDR3 protein: CASSLGPGTEAFF; CDR3 DNA: TGCGCCAGCAGCTTGGGCCCCGGGACTGAAGCTTTCTTT
clone size: NA; CDR3 length: 14; D gene: NA; J gene: TRBJ1-1; V gene: TRBV5-4; CDR3 protein: CASSLPRRNTEAFF; CDR3 DNA: TGTGCCAGCAGCTTGCCACGGAGGAACACTGAAGCTTTCTTT
clone size: NA; CDR3 length: 14; D gene: TRBD2; J gene: TRBJ2-3; V gene: TRBV5-4; CDR3 protein: CASSLSGGTDTQYF; CDR3 DNA: TGTGCCAGCAGCTTATCGGGAGGGACAGATACGCAGTATTTT
clone size: NA; CDR3 length: 14; D gene: TRBD2; J gene: TRBJ2-7; V gene: TRBV7-3; CDR3 protein: CASSQLAGVGEQYF; CDR3 DNA: TGTGCCAGCAGCCAACTAGCGGGAGTAGGAGAGCAGTACTTC
clone size: NA; CDR3 length: 16; D gene: TRBD1; J gene: TRBJ1-5; V gene: TRBV6-6; CDR3 protein: CASSYGWDRVNQPQHF; CDR3 DNA: TGTGCCAGCAGTTATGGGTGGGACAGGGTCAATCAGCCCCAGCATTTT
clone size: NA; CDR3 length: 15; D gene: TRBD1; J gene: TRBJ1-2; V gene: TRBV5-1; CDR3 protein: CASSRTGGSNYGYTF; CDR3 DNA: TGCGCCAGCAGCCGTACAGGGGGCTCTAACTATGGCTACACCTTC
clone size: NA; CDR3 length: 15; D gene: TRBD2; J gene: TRBJ2-7; V gene: TRBV27; CDR3 protein: CASSTRTSGSYEQYF; CDR3 DNA: TGTGCCAGCAGTACCCGGACTAGCGGCTCCTACGAGCAGTACTTC
clone size: once; CDR3 length: 14; D gene: NA; J gene: TRBJ2-7; V gene: TRBV10-2; CDR3 protein: CASSEIWTNYEQYF; CDR3 DNA: TGCGCCAGCAGTGAGATATGGACAAACTACGAGCAGTACTTC
clone size: NA; CDR3 length: 15; D gene: NA; J gene: TRBJ1-1; V gene: TRBV7-8; CDR3 protein: CASSPTRGLDTEAFF; CDR3 DNA: TGTGCCAGCAGCCCTACCAGGGGATTAGACACTGAAGCTTTCTTT
clone size: NA; CDR3 length: 15; D gene: TRBD1; J gene: TRBJ1-2; V gene: TRBV4-3; CDR3 protein: CASSQVGQGDYGYTF; CDR3 DNA: TGCGCCAGCAGCCAAGTGGGACAGGGGGACTATGGCTACACCTTC
clone size: NA; CDR3 length: 17; D gene: NA; J gene: TRBJ2-7; V gene: TRBV7-2; CDR3 protein: CASSLLGLGVGTYEQYF; CDR3 DNA: TGTGCCAGCAGCTTATTGGGTTTAGGTGTAGGGACCTACGAGCAGTACTTC
clone size: NA; CDR3 length: 13; D gene: NA; J gene: TRBJ1-5; V gene: TRBV9; CDR3 protein: CASSVDLYQPQHF; CDR3 DNA: TGTGCCAGCAGCGTAGACCTTTATCAGCCCCAGCATTTT
clone size: NA; CDR3 length: 13; D gene: NA; J gene: TRBJ2-7; V gene: TRBV6-6; CDR3 protein: CASSYEQGYEQYF; CDR3 DNA: TGTGCCAGCAGTTACGAGCAGGGGTACGAGCAGTACTTC
clone size: NA; CDR3 length: 14; D gene: NA; J gene: TRBJ1-2; V gene: TRBV10-3; CDR3 protein: CAISARSETSGYTF; CDR3 DNA: TGTGCCATCAGTGCCCGGAGCGAGACCTCGGGCTACACCTTC
clone size: NA; CDR3 length: 15; D gene: NA; J gene: TRBJ1-1; V gene: TRBV4-2; CDR3 protein: CASSQEGAGVGEAFF; CDR3 DNA: TGTGCCAGCAGCCAAGAAGGTGCAGGGGTGGGGGAAGCTTTCTTT
clone size: NA; CDR3 length: 12; D gene: NA; J gene: TRBJ2-7; V gene: TRBV6-5; CDR3 protein: CASTNQAHEQYF; CDR3 DNA: TGTGCCAGCACCAACCAAGCCCACGAGCAGTACTTC
clone size: NA; CDR3 length: 12; D gene: NA; J gene: TRBJ1-4; V gene: TRBV30; CDR3 protein: CAWNSRNEKLFF; CDR3 DNA: TGTGCCTGGAATTCTAGAAATGAAAAACTGTTTTTT
clone size: NA; CDR3 length: 14; D gene: NA; J gene: TRBJ1-6; V gene: TRBV5-1; CDR3 protein: CASRGLNNPSPLHF; CDR3 DNA: TGCGCCAGCAGAGGGCTTAATAATCCTTCACCCCTCCACTTT
clone size: NA; CDR3 length: 14; D gene: TRBD1; J gene: TRBJ1-3; V gene: TRBV19; CDR3 protein: CATRDRSSGNTIYF; CDR3 DNA: TGTGCCACCCGGGACAGGAGCTCTGGAAACACCATATATTTT
clone size: NA; CDR3 length: 15; D gene: TRBD1; J gene: TRBJ2-5; V gene: TRBV5-1; CDR3 protein: CASSLGGQDGETQYF; CDR3 DNA: TGCGCCAGCAGCTTGGGGGGACAGGACGGAGAGACCCAGTACTTC
clone size: few; CDR3 length: 14; D gene: NA; J gene: TRBJ1-1; V gene: TRBV19; CDR3 protein: CASSKRHRNTEAFF; CDR3 DNA: TGTGCCAGTAGTAAGCGACACCGGAACACTGAAGCTTTCTTT
clone size: few; CDR3 length: 15; D gene: NA; J gene: TRBJ1-3; V gene: TRBV6-6; CDR3 protein: CASSTALGSGNTIYF; CDR3 DNA: TGTGCCAGCAGTACGGCTTTAGGCTCTGGAAACACCATATATTTT
clone size: NA; CDR3 length: 13; D gene: NA; J gene: TRBJ2-7; V gene: TRBV9; CDR3 protein: CASSVGQGREQYF; CDR3 DNA: TGTGCCAGCAGCGTAGGTCAAGGGAGGGAGCAGTACTTC
clone size: NA; CDR3 length: 13; D gene: NA; J gene: TRBJ1-2; V gene: TRBV10-3; CDR3 protein: CAISDTWTAGYTF; CDR3 DNA: TGTGCCATCAGTGACACTTGGACAGCCGGCTACACCTTC
clone size: few; CDR3 length: 14; D gene: NA; J gene: TRBJ1-6; V gene: TRBV11-3; CDR3 protein: CASSSQGENSPLHF; CDR3 DNA: TGTGCCAGCAGCTCACAGGGTGAAAATTCACCCCTCCACTTT
clone size: NA; CDR3 length: 12; D gene: NA; J gene: TRBJ2-2; V gene: TRBV5-6; CDR3 protein: CASSLGSGELFF; CDR3 DNA: TGTGCCAGCAGCTTGGGGTCCGGGGAGCTGTTTTTT
clone size: NA; CDR3 length: 15; D gene: NA; J gene: TRBJ2-7; V gene: TRBV19; CDR3 protein: CASKTRGGLNYEQYF; CDR3 DNA: TGTGCCAGTAAAACAAGGGGAGGACTCAACTACGAGCAGTACTTC
clone size: NA; CDR3 length: 16; D gene: TRBD1; J gene: TRBJ1-6; V gene: TRBV25-1; CDR3 protein: CASSVGQGFSNSPLHF; CDR3 DNA: TGTGCCAGCAGCGTTGGACAGGGCTTTTCTAATTCACCCCTCCACTTT
clone size: NA; CDR3 length: 15; D gene: NA; J gene: TRBJ2-3; V gene: TRBV30; CDR3 protein: CAWSVRTGYTDTQYF; CDR3 DNA: TGTGCCTGGAGTGTACGAACGGGGTACACAGATACGCAGTATTTT
clone size: NA; CDR3 length: 14; D gene: TRBD1; J gene: TRBJ1-5; V gene: TRBV25-1; CDR3 protein: CASRGTGANQPQHF; CDR3 DNA: TGTGCCAGCCGGGGGACAGGAGCCAATCAGCCCCAGCATTTT
clone size: NA; CDR3 length: 16; D gene: NA; J gene: TRBJ2-7; V gene: TRBV18; CDR3 protein: CASSPRLATNPYEQYF; CDR3 DNA: TGTGCCAGCTCACCAAGGCTCGCAACGAACCCCTACGAGCAGTACTTC
clone size: NA; CDR3 length: 12; D gene: NA; J gene: TRBJ2-7; V gene: TRBV2; CDR3 protein: CASSDGSLEQYF; CDR3 DNA: TGTGCCAGCAGTGACGGTTCACTGGAGCAGTACTTC
clone size: once; CDR3 length: 14; D gene: NA; J gene: TRBJ2-1; V gene: TRBV5-4; CDR3 protein: CASSRPGGYNEQFF; CDR3 DNA: TGTGCCAGCAGCCGCCCTGGGGGCTACAATGAGCAGTTCTTC
clone size: NA; CDR3 length: 16; D gene: TRBD2; J gene: TRBJ2-2; V gene: TRBV25-1; CDR3 protein: CASSETLTGGARELFF; CDR3 DNA: TGTGCCAGCAGTGAAACCCTTACGGGGGGGGCCAGGGAGCTGTTTTTT
clone size: NA; CDR3 length: 14; D gene: NA; J gene: TRBJ2-5; V gene: TRBV18; CDR3 protein: CASSLRHSQETQYF; CDR3 DNA: TGTGCCAGCTCACTTCGTCACAGCCAAGAGACCCAGTACTTC
clone size: NA; CDR3 length: 12; D gene: NA; J gene: TRBJ2-7; V gene: TRBV6-4; CDR3 protein: CASSGAPREQYF; CDR3 DNA: TGTGCCAGCTCAGGGGCGCCTCGGGAGCAGTACTTC
clone size: NA; CDR3 length: 13; D gene: NA; J gene: TRBJ2-3; V gene: TRBV28; CDR3 protein: CASSLRTGDTQYF; CDR3 DNA: TGTGCCAGCAGTTTGCGGACGGGAGATACGCAGTATTTT
clone size: few; CDR3 length: 13; D gene: NA; J gene: TRBJ1-5; V gene: TRBV4-1; CDR3 protein: CASSQEPGQPQHF; CDR3 DNA: TGCGCCAGCAGCCAAGAGCCAGGGCAGCCCCAGCATTTT
clone size: few; CDR3 length: 16; D gene: NA; J gene: TRBJ2-1; V gene: TRBV9; CDR3 protein: CASSPRAVSLYNEQFF; CDR3 DNA: TGTGCCAGCAGCCCACGCGCCGTGTCCCTTTACAATGAGCAGTTCTTC
clone size: NA; CDR3 length: 14; D gene: NA; J gene: TRBJ1-1; V gene: TRBV27; CDR3 protein: CASSRSLRTDEAFF; CDR3 DNA: TGTGCCAGCAGTCGCAGCCTCCGGACAGACGAAGCTTTCTTT
clone size: few; CDR3 length: 14; D gene: NA; J gene: TRBJ2-7; V gene: TRBV7-2; CDR3 protein: CASSLGGQYYEQYF; CDR3 DNA: TGTGCCAGCAGCTTAGGGGGTCAGTACTACGAGCAGTACTTC
clone size: NA; CDR3 length: 15; D gene: NA; J gene: TRBJ2-3; V gene: TRBV7-6; CDR3 protein: CASSPGNFKVDTQYF; CDR3 DNA: TGTGCCAGCAGCCCTGGGAACTTTAAAGTAGATACGCAGTATTTT